Detailed here is one T cell receptor (beta chain). The V gene lost 5 bases and the J gene lost 5 bases, with 24 bases spanning the gap. Germline CDR1 is SGHVT and CDR2 is SQSDAQ. CDR3 length: 17 amino acids. The source of the sample is a study of OX40 agonist ivuxolimab in advanced cancers. Method: immunoSEQ multiplex PCR; TCRdb's copy keeps in-frame clones and lacks some. The sample yields 35,000 or so clones, under 85% seen once. Sequencing used CD4+ or CD8+ T cells sorted from blood, obtained in a trial of the OX40 agonist ivuxolimab. The TCR sequence derives from an adult with an advanced solid tumor such as melanoma, head and neck, liver or kidney cancer. This chain joins TRBV7-4 and TRBJ2-5, with a weak D call TRBD2 (6 bases). CDR3 in DNA: TGTGCCAGCAGCCGAGTCACAGAACTACCGGGGGTGGAGACCCAGTACTTC. This gives the protein CASSRVTELPGVETQYF.